Below are 30 T cell receptor beta chains sequenced from a single sample in a study of PD-1 blockade in mismatch repair-deficient tumors. Sequencing used immunoSEQ multiplex PCR; TCRdb keeps in-frame clones, though not all of them. There are about 38,000 clones in the sample; 79% occur only once, and approximately 24% lies in the top ten. The sequencing here drew on peripheral blood, taken 4 weeks after starting pembrolizumab. These receptor sequences come from an adult with mismatch repair-deficient cancer.

The chain recombines TRBV6-7 with TRBJ2-7; 10 nucleotides match TRBD2. TRBV6-7 is annotated as an ORF whose role is uncertain. This CDR3 spans 17 amino acids. After removal of 6 bases from V and 1 base from J, the junction contained 12 bases not matched to a gene. This chain's CDR3 is CASRHSRAGGLSYEQYF. CDR3 coding DNA: TGTGCCAGCAGACACAGCCGAGCGGGAGGGCTTTCCTACGAGCAGTACTTC.

This chain uses TRBV19 with TRBJ2-1; TRBD2 agrees at 10 bases. Germline CDR1 reads LNHDA; CDR2 reads SQIVND (reference sequence). The CDR3 runs 15 residues. Germline trimming cut 6 bases from V and 5 bases from J; bases unmatched to any gene: 7. The chain's CDR3 is CASRIGLAENNEQFF. Here the CDR3 DNA reads TGTGCCAGTAGAATTGGACTAGCGGAAAACAATGAGCAGTTCTTC.

The rearrangement joins TRBV6-5 to TRBJ1-1; D is unresolved. CDR3 length equals 13 residues. Trimming left V 6 bases short and J 9 bases short, with 17 bases between. Germline assignment: CDR1 MNHEY and CDR2 SVGAGI. CDR3 sequence: CASRPRLTEKAFF. DNA of the CDR3: TGTGCCAGCAGACCTAGATTGACGGAAAAAGCTTTCTTT.

The chain uses TRBV5-1 and TRBJ1-5, with 7 bases identical to TRBD1. Germline V gene lookup returns CDR1 SGHRS and CDR2 YFSETQ. CDR3 size: 13 residues. The J segment lost 6 bases and the V segment lost 3 bases, leaving 3 bases of the junction unmatched. The CDR3 is CASSSTGTQPQHF. CDR3 DNA sequence: TGCGCCAGCAGCTCGACAGGGACTCAGCCCCAGCATTTT.

This chain connects TRBV18 to TRBJ2-6; tentative D call: TRBD2 (6 bases). Germline lookup yields CDR1 KGHSH and CDR2 LQKENI. The ends were cut back, 3 bases at V and 0 bases at J, with 12 bases in the middle. CDR3 length: 17 amino acids. As DNA, the CDR3 is TGTGCCAGCTCACCCTCCACGGGACTCTCTGGGGCCAACGTCCTGACTTTC. Translated, it gives CASSPSTGLSGANVLTF.

CDR3 in amino acids: CASSISRQGQPQHF. CDR3 coding DNA: TGTGCCAGTAGTATATCCCGACAGGGACAGCCCCAGCATTTT. V and J are TRBV19 and TRBJ1-5; TRBD1 matches 7 bases. Germline V gene data show CDR1 as LNHDA and CDR2 as SQIVND (reference sequence). The CDR3 covers 14 residues. V lost 2 bases to trimming and J lost 7 bases; unmatched junction nucleotides: 5.

This clone was seen only once. The rearrangement links TRBV2 to TRBJ1-3; D possibly corresponds to TRBD1 (5 bases). V gave up 4 bases and J gave up 4 bases, with 17 bases separating them. Germline V gene sequence: CDR1 SNHLY, CDR2 FYNNEI. The CDR3 totals 16 residues. CDR3 nucleotide sequence: TGTGCCAGCAGTGGAAACTCCGGGGGAGCCGGAAACACCATATATTTT. Translation: CASSGNSGGAGNTIYF.

In this sample, this clone is medium-sized (0.01 to 0.1%). The chain couples TRBV28 to TRBJ1-2; possible D gene TRBD1, 5 bases. The V gene lost 6 bases and the J gene lost 1 base, with 15 bases spanning the gap. The germline V gene encodes CDR1 MDHEN and CDR2 SYDVKM. The CDR3 covers 15 residues. The CDR3: CASSQGGGLNYGYTF. In DNA, the CDR3 is TGTGCCAGCAGCCAGGGAGGTGGCCTTAACTATGGCTACACCTTC.

This chain joins TRBV28 and TRBJ2-1; D gene uncertain. V was trimmed by 5 bases and J by 9 bases, leaving 14 bases between them. There are 13 residues in the CDR3. Germline V gene data show CDR1 as MDHEN and CDR2 as SYDVKM. CDR3 DNA sequence: TGTGCCAGCAGTGTGACGGTGGCGGCTGAGCAGTTCTTC. This translates into CASSVTVAAEQFF.

In this sample, this clone turned up once. The chain combines TRBV28 with TRBJ1-5, with a possible D match to TRBD1 (6 bases). CDR1 and CDR2 (germline): MDHEN, SYDVKM. V was cut by 5 bases and J by 6 bases, with 29 bases left in between. The CDR3 runs to 19 residues. This chain's CDR3 is CASSLLLPSRGGYAQPQHF. CDR3 sequence (DNA): TGTGCCAGCAGTCTCCTCCTCCCCTCGAGGGGGGGGTACGCTCAGCCCCAGCATTTT.

The rearrangement uses TRBV9 and TRBJ1-4; no definite D call. This CDR3 comprises 15 residues. Trimming removed 4 bases from V and 2 bases from J, with 12 bases in between. Germline CDR1 SGDLS, CDR2 YYNGEE. CDR3 loop: CASSFSGNTNEKLFF. CDR3 coding DNA: TGTGCCAGCAGCTTCTCCGGGAACACTAATGAAAAACTGTTTTTT.

A few counts support this clone. The V and J genes are TRBV7-9 and TRBJ2-7; TRBD2 matches at 8 bases. The CDR3 runs 17 residues. Losses at the gene ends were 5 bases for V and 4 bases for J; bases not matched to a gene: 16. Germline CDR1 is SEHNR and CDR2 is FQNEAQ (reference sequence). The CDR3 reads CASSPLRGAGVAYEQYF. CDR3 bases: TGTGCCAGCAGCCCTCTCCGTGGAGCGGGAGTCGCTTACGAGCAGTACTTC.

CDR3 region: CASSDSGAGANVLTF. The CDR3 bases are TGTGCCAGCAGTGACTCGGGGGCTGGGGCCAACGTCCTGACTTTC. The rearrangement uses TRBV6-4 and TRBJ2-6; D assignment may be TRBD1 or TRBD2 (5 bases each). CDR3 length: 15 residues. The germline V and J ends were trimmed by 0 bases and 2 bases, with 5 bases remaining between them. Germline V gives CDR1 MRHNA, CDR2 SNTAGT.

The CDR3 loop is CASSSNRLEGYGYTF. For the CDR3, the DNA is TGTGCCAGTAGTTCTAACAGACTCGAGGGCTATGGCTACACCTTC. This sequence joins TRBV19 and TRBJ1-2; D is uncertain. Germline CDR1 reads LNHDA; CDR2 reads SQIVND (reference sequence). V lost 5 bases and J lost 4, with 17 bases in between. This CDR3 has 15 amino acids.

In its sample, this clone was seen a few times. This sequence joins TRBV9 and TRBJ2-7; D possibly corresponds to TRBD2 (5 bases). The V end was cut by 0 bases, the J end by 0 bases, with 10 bases between. The CDR3 has 15 amino acids. CDR1 SGDLS and CDR2 YYNGEE come from the germline V gene. Here the CDR3 reads CASSVDPGSSYEQYF. The CDR3 nucleotides read TGTGCCAGCAGCGTAGATCCGGGGAGCTCCTACGAGCAGTACTTC. The full variable domain, with the rest looked up from reference TRBV9 and TRBJ2-7, is DSGVTQTPKHLITATGQRVTLRCSPRSGDLSVYWYQQSLDQGLQFLIQYYNGEERAKGNILERFSAQQFPDLHSELNLSSLELGDSALYFCASSVDPGSSYEQYFGPGTRLTVT.

This clone was counted a few times. V and J are TRBV10-3 and TRBJ2-7; 10 bases line up with TRBD2. The CDR3 is 14 residues long. The germline gives CDR1 ENHRY, CDR2 SYGVKD. Trimming cost V 8 bases and J 3 bases; bases outside gene matches: 7. CDR3 amino acids: CAIGASGSFYEQYF. For the CDR3, the DNA is TGTGCCATCGGGGCTAGCGGGAGTTTCTACGAGCAGTACTTC.

This clone is medium-sized by share. V gene TRBV4-2 combines with J gene TRBJ2-1; 9 nucleotides match TRBD2. V trimming: 3 bases; J trimming: 7 bases; junction bases outside the gene matches: 7. Germline CDR1 reads LGHNA; CDR2 reads YNFKEQ. The CDR3 is 15 amino acids. The CDR3 DNA reads TGTGCCAGCAGCCAGGGGACTAGCACCACAAATGAGCAGTTCTTC. Translation: CASSQGTSTTNEQFF.

The V call is TRBV6-5, the J call TRBJ2-3, with 7 bases aligning to TRBD2. Germline lookup yields CDR1 MNHEY and CDR2 SVGAGI. Trimming at V came to 2 bases and at J to 4 bases, leaving 3 bases not matched to a gene. The CDR3 runs to 14 residues. CDR3 sequence (DNA): TGTGCCAGCAGTTACCGGGAGGCTCCAGATACGCAGTATTTT. It specifies CASSYREAPDTQYF.

This clone was counted only a few times. The chain couples TRBV4-2 to TRBJ2-1, with D possibly matching TRBD2 (5 bases). Germline CDR1 LGHNA, CDR2 YNFKEQ. V was pared by 2 bases and J by 3 bases, with 17 bases between. The CDR3 loop spans 17 amino acids. Here the CDR3 DNA reads TGTGCCAGCAGCCAAAGTTTAGTAGCGTCTAACTACAATGAGCAGTTCTTC. As protein: CASSQSLVASNYNEQFF.

On this clone: The junction departs from the called germline gene at one end, perhaps through a read error. The V call is TRBV7-3, the J call TRBJ2-3; the D gene could be TRBD1 or TRBD2 (5 bases each). The CDR3 spans 15 residues. CDR1 is SGHTA, CDR2 FQGTGA, per germline. The CDR3 region is CASSLTTGPTDTQYF. CDR3 nucleotide sequence: TGTGCCAGCAGCCTAACCACGGGACCTACAGATACGCAGTATTTT.

V is TRBV10-1 and J is TRBJ2-5; TRBD1 aligns across 11 bases. This CDR3 region has 14 residues. Trimming at V came to 5 bases and at J to 5 bases, leaving 4 bases not matched to a gene. CDR1 and CDR2 from the germline V gene are WNHNN and SYGVQD (reference sequence). The chain's CDR3 is CASSPGQGGETQYF. CDR3 coding DNA: TGCGCCAGCAGTCCGGGACAGGGGGGCGAGACCCAGTACTTC.

The gene calls are TRBV30 and TRBJ2-2; D is perhaps TRBD2 (6 bases). The V end was cut by 0 bases, the J end by 0 bases, with 14 bases between. The germline V gene has CDR1 GTSNPN and CDR2 SVGIG (reference sequence). The CDR3 consists of 17 residues. CDR3 amino acids: CAWSVKASVTNTGELFF. For the CDR3, the DNA is TGTGCCTGGAGTGTAAAGGCTAGCGTCACGAACACCGGGGAGCTGTTTTTT. The full variable domain, in which reference TRBV30 and TRBJ2-2 provide the parts outside the CDR3, is SQTIHQWPATLVQPVGSPLSLECTVEGTSNPNLYWYRQAAGRGLQLLFYSVGIGQISSEVPQNLSASRPQDRQFILSSKKLLLSDSGFYLCAWSVKASVTNTGELFFGEGSRLTVL.

The chain uses TRBV25-1 and TRBJ1-1, with D perhaps matching TRBD1 (6 bases). CDR1 is MGHDK and CDR2 is SYGVNS in the germline V gene. This CDR3 is 13 amino acids long. V was clipped by 8 bases and J by 5 bases, with 15 bases between them. CDR3 in DNA: TGTGCCAGCCACCATCATCAGGGGACTGAAGCTTTCTTT. It is translated as CASHHHQGTEAFF.

The CDR3 reads CASSVNGGKNYGYTF. CDR3 DNA: TGTGCCAGCAGCGTAAACGGGGGGAAGAACTATGGCTACACCTTC. The chain carries TRBV13 and TRBJ1-2; TRBD1 is a possible D gene (5 bases). The germline V and J ends were trimmed by 5 bases and 2 bases, with 15 bases remaining between them. The germline CDR1 and CDR2 sequences are PRHDT and FYEKMQ (reference sequence). The CDR3 runs to 15 residues.

The chain links TRBV19 to TRBJ2-7; 9 nucleotides match TRBD2. The germline CDR1 and CDR2 sequences are LNHDA and SQIVND (reference sequence). This CDR3 region has 18 residues. With 1 base clipped from V and 2 bases from J, the junction kept 12 bases outside the gene matches. In DNA form, the CDR3 reads TGTGCCAGTAGTATAGGTCCCTCAGGCGGGAGGGCCACCTACGAGCAGTACTTC. Translating it yields CASSIGPSGGRATYEQYF.

This clone has a handful of counts. V and J are TRBV5-1 and TRBJ2-3; 14 positions agree with TRBD2. V lost 3 bases and J lost 6; bases outside the gene matches: 15. The CDR3 extends over 19 amino acids. CDR1 SGHRS and CDR2 YFSETQ come from the germline V gene. In nucleotides, the CDR3 is TGCGCCAGCAGCTCGTTGGGGACTAGCGGGAGACTCACAGGTGATACGCAGTATTTT. Its protein product is CASSSLGTSGRLTGDTQYF.

The V and J genes are TRBV7-9 and TRBJ2-1, with TRBD2 matching 14 bases. This CDR3 region has 15 residues. Looked up from germline, CDR1 is SEHNR and CDR2 is FQNEAQ (reference sequence). With V trimmed by 5 bases and J by 4 bases, 1 base remained unmatched. CDR3 region: CASSRTSGRYNEQFF. Written as DNA, the CDR3 is TGTGCCAGCAGCCGGACTAGCGGGAGGTACAATGAGCAGTTCTTC. The full variable domain, rest sourced from reference TRBV7-9 and TRBJ2-1, is DTGVSQNPRHKITKRGQNVTFRCDPISEHNRLYWYRQTLGQGPEFLTYFQNEAQLEKSRLLSDRFSAERPKGSFSTLEIQRTEQGDSAMYLCASSRTSGRYNEQFFGPGTRLTVL.

DNA for the CDR3: TGCGCCAGCAGCCCGGGACTAGCGGTAGCCTACGAGCAGTACTTC. It encodes CASSPGLAVAYEQYF. This chain links TRBV5-1 with TRBJ2-7; 11 bases align to TRBD2. CDR1 and CDR2 from the germline V gene are SGHRS and YFSETQ. This CDR3 is built from 15 residues. With 4 bases clipped from V and 2 bases from J, the junction kept 5 bases outside the gene matches.

J is TRBJ2-7 and V is TRBV7-2; the D is unclear. Per germline, CDR1 SGHTA and CDR2 FQGNSA. V shed 0 bases and J shed 3 bases, with 12 bases lying between them. The CDR3 runs 15 residues. The CDR3 reads CASSLAVIPGYEQYF. In nucleotides, the CDR3 is TGTGCCAGCAGCTTAGCAGTGATCCCTGGCTACGAGCAGTACTTC. Together with reference TRBV7-2 and TRBJ2-7, the CDR3 gives the full variable domain: GAGVSQSPSNKVTEKGKDVELRCDPISGHTALYWYRQSLGQGLEFLIYFQGNSAPDKSGLPSDRFSAERTGGSVSTLTIQRTQQEDSAVYLCASSLAVIPGYEQYFGPGTRLTVT.

The chain has TRBV21-1 and TRBJ2-7; the table's D gene call, TRBD1, was not cross checked with the DNA. TRBV21-1 is flagged as a pseudogene. The CDR3 runs to 16 residues. CDR3 loop: CASSRRFRDRANEQYF. The CDR3, as DNA: TGTGCCAGCAGCAGACGATTCCGGGACAGGGCCAACGAGCAGTACTTC.